A selection of T cell receptor beta chains follows, all from one sample in a study of T cells in tuberculosis. Using immunoSEQ multiplex PCR, the repertoire was profiled, and TCRdb retains in-frame clones only, with some absent. The sample records tens of thousands of clones, over 85% being singletons. Sequencing was performed on PBMCs. Receptors originate from a donor aged 5-35 years with latent tuberculosis or without tuberculosis infection. CDR3s include the opening cysteine and the closing phenylalanine or tryptophan. Fields, in order: clone size, CDR3 length, D gene, J gene, V gene, CDR3 protein, CDR3 DNA. A D gene is named only where the DNA matches it firmly. Size tells how often a clone was seen (once, few, many) or the class of an expanded clone, and some rows leave it out.

size: -; length: 11; D: -; J: TRBJ1-2; V: TRBV28; CDR3: CAGGTVYGYTF; DNA: TGTGCCGGCGGGACCGTCTATGGCTACACCTTC
size: -; length: 14; D: -; J: TRBJ1-5; V: TRBV6-6; CDR3: CASSWGGRNQPQHF; DNA: TGTGCCAGCAGTTGGGGGGGGCGGAATCAGCCCCAGCATTTT
size: -; length: 15; D: TRBD2; J: TRBJ2-3; V: TRBV5-6; CDR3: CASSLTGGPADTQYF; DNA: TGTGCCAGCAGCTTAACGGGGGGGCCCGCAGATACGCAGTATTTT
size: -; length: 18; D: TRBD1; J: TRBJ1-6; V: TRBV7-2; CDR3: CASSLAPSTGTGVSPLHF; DNA: TGTGCCAGCAGCTTAGCTCCCTCTACCGGGACAGGGGTTTCACCCCTCCACTTT
size: -; length: 14; D: -; J: TRBJ1-2; V: TRBV5-6; CDR3: CASSNLRGTYGYTF; DNA: TGTGCCAGCAGCAATCTCCGGGGTACCTATGGCTACACCTTC
size: once; length: 16; D: TRBD1; J: TRBJ2-1; V: TRBV29-1; CDR3: CSVEDLPGQGYNEQFF; DNA: TGCAGCGTTGAAGATCTTCCAGGACAGGGTTACAATGAGCAGTTCTTC
size: -; length: 17; D: -; J: TRBJ2-3; V: TRBV2; CDR3: CASSEALVQGHTDTQYF; DNA: TGTGCCAGCAGTGAAGCGCTTGTGCAGGGACACACAGATACGCAGTATTTT
size: -; length: 16; D: -; J: TRBJ1-2; V: TRBV7-8; CDR3: CASSPLQGLTAGGYTF; DNA: TGTGCCAGCAGCCCGTTACAGGGACTAACGGCGGGGGGCTACACCTTC
size: -; length: 14; D: TRBD1; J: TRBJ2-1; V: TRBV19; CDR3: CAAGRGQGYNEQFF; DNA: TGTGCCGCTGGCCGGGGACAGGGCTACAATGAGCAGTTCTTC
size: -; length: 13; D: TRBD1; J: TRBJ1-5; V: TRBV6-5; CDR3: CASRTGTNQPQHF; DNA: TGTGCCAGCAGGACAGGGACGAATCAGCCCCAGCATTTT
size: -; length: 17; D: TRBD1; J: TRBJ1-6; V: TRBV14; CDR3: CASSHVNRGSYNSPLHF; DNA: TGTGCCAGCAGCCATGTGAACAGGGGCTCCTATAATTCACCCCTCCACTTT
size: -; length: 13; D: -; J: TRBJ2-7; V: TRBV7-2; CDR3: CASSLDGSYEQYF; DNA: TGTGCCAGCAGCTTAGACGGCTCCTACGAGCAGTACTTC
size: few; length: 15; D: TRBD1; J: TRBJ2-7; V: TRBV11-2; CDR3: CASSLSGTGAYEQYF; DNA: TGTGCCAGCAGCTTATCAGGGACAGGCGCCTACGAGCAGTACTTC
size: -; length: 14; D: -; J: TRBJ1-2; V: TRBV7-8; CDR3: CASSLAAGNYGYTF; DNA: TGTGCCAGCAGCTTAGCTGCAGGGAACTATGGCTACACCTTC
size: -; length: 15; D: -; J: TRBJ1-1; V: TRBV27; CDR3: CASSLEQARRTEAFF; DNA: TGTGCCAGCAGTTTAGAGCAGGCCCGAAGGACTGAAGCTTTCTTT
size: -; length: 15; D: TRBD1; J: TRBJ2-1; V: TRBV14; CDR3: CASSPWTGGGNEQFF; DNA: TGTGCCAGCAGCCCTTGGACAGGGGGTGGGAATGAGCAGTTCTTC
size: -; length: 13; D: -; J: TRBJ2-1; V: TRBV5-1; CDR3: CASSLDGDNEQFF; DNA: TGCGCCAGCAGCTTGGATGGAGACAATGAGCAGTTCTTC
size: -; length: 15; D: TRBD2; J: TRBJ2-3; V: TRBV6-4; CDR3: CASSDSTSGGEAQYF; DNA: TGTGCCAGCAGTGATTCGACTAGCGGGGGGGAGGCGCAGTATTTT
size: once; length: 15; D: -; J: TRBJ2-4; V: TRBV4-1; CDR3: CASSQPTRSKNIQYF; DNA: TGCGCCAGCAGCCAACCAACTAGGTCCAAAAACATTCAGTACTTC
size: -; length: 14; D: -; J: TRBJ1-2; V: TRBV5-1; CDR3: CASSFRDSDYGYTF; DNA: TGCGCCAGCAGCTTCCGGGACTCAGACTATGGCTACACCTTC
size: once; length: 16; D: -; J: TRBJ2-2; V: TRBV4-2; CDR3: CASSQDTRGATGELFF; DNA: TGTGCCAGCAGCCAAGATACACGTGGGGCCACCGGGGAGCTGTTTTTT
size: -; length: 17; D: -; J: TRBJ2-6; V: TRBV10-3; CDR3: CAISDIQVSSGANVLTF; DNA: TGTGCCATCAGTGATATACAGGTTTCCTCTGGGGCCAACGTCCTGACTTTC
size: -; length: 16; D: TRBD1; J: TRBJ2-2; V: TRBV5-6; CDR3: CASSSDGTGDTGELFF; DNA: TGTGCCAGCAGCTCTGACGGGACAGGGGACACCGGGGAGCTGTTTTTT
size: -; length: 16; D: -; J: TRBJ2-7; V: TRBV4-2; CDR3: CASSQLQDTGSYEQYF; DNA: TGTGCCAGCAGCCAACTCCAGGACACCGGCTCCTACGAGCAGTACTTC
size: -; length: 13; D: -; J: TRBJ1-2; V: TRBV28; CDR3: CASSLREFGGYTF; DNA: TGTGCCAGCAGTTTGAGGGAGTTTGGAGGCTACACCTTC
size: -; length: 16; D: TRBD1; J: TRBJ2-7; V: TRBV4-3; CDR3: CASSQDLGQGTYEQYF; DNA: TGCGCCAGCAGCCAAGATCTCGGACAGGGAACCTACGAGCAGTACTTC
size: -; length: 14; D: TRBD1; J: TRBJ2-7; V: TRBV6-5; CDR3: CASRPGTGSYEQYF; DNA: TGTGCCAGCAGACCCGGGACAGGATCCTACGAGCAGTACTTC
size: -; length: 13; D: -; J: TRBJ1-6; V: TRBV27; CDR3: CASRSGSNSPLHF; DNA: TGTGCCAGCAGATCAGGGTCCAATTCACCCCTCCACTTT
size: -; length: 16; D: -; J: TRBJ2-2; V: TRBV11-3; CDR3: CASSATSSSDTGELFF; DNA: TGTGCCAGCAGCGCTACTAGCTCATCGGACACCGGGGAGCTGTTTTTT